These 9 T cell receptor beta chains were sequenced from one sample in a study of blood T cell repertoires in COVID-19. Assay: immunoSEQ multiplex PCR; the TCRdb copy retains only in-frame clones and omits some. The top ten clones hold approximately 7.3% of a sample with 75,000 to 85,000 clones, roughly 82% of them seen once. Sequenced input: peripheral blood. These receptor sequences come from a human donor in a cohort sampled during active COVID-19.

This chain joins TRBV7-9 and TRBJ2-7, with D maybe TRBD1 (6 bases). The germline V gene has CDR1 SEHNR and CDR2 FQNEAQ (reference sequence). The CDR3 loop spans 13 amino acids. V lost 4 bases to trimming and J lost 5 bases, with 12 bases between them. CDR3 protein: CASSSGQRNEQYF. CDR3 bases: TGTGCCAGCAGCTCGGGACAAAGGAACGAGCAGTACTTC.

This rearrangement joins TRBV5-5 to TRBJ2-7, with 10 bases lining up with TRBD1. Germline V CDR1 and CDR2: SGHKS, YYEKEE (reference sequence). The CDR3 has 17 amino acids. The V gene end was trimmed by 0 bases and the J gene end by 2 bases; junction bases not matched to a gene: 8. The CDR3 loop is CASSLVGTGALTYEQYF. As DNA, the CDR3 is TGTGCCAGCAGCTTGGTGGGGACAGGGGCTCTTACCTACGAGCAGTACTTC.

This clone has only a few counts. The chain is built from TRBV5-5 and TRBJ2-5; 7 bases line up with TRBD2. The CDR3 sequence is 16 residues long. The junction had 12 bases not matched to a gene; V was cut back by 0 bases and J by 7 bases. The germline gives CDR1 SGHKS, CDR2 YYEKEE (reference sequence). Here the CDR3 reads CASSLDAGGGIRTQYF. CDR3 DNA sequence: TGTGCCAGCAGCTTGGACGCGGGCGGGGGAATACGGACCCAGTACTTC.

The V and J genes are TRBV5-5 and TRBJ2-4; the D gene is possibly TRBD1 (5 bases). V was pared by 4 bases and J by 4 bases, with 15 bases between. This CDR3 is built from 15 residues. In germline, CDR1 is SGHKS, CDR2 YYEKEE (reference sequence). CDR3 DNA: TGTGCCAGCAGCCCCGCGATGACAGCTAAAAACATTCAGTACTTC. It codes for CASSPAMTAKNIQYF.

Concerning this clone itself: One end of the junction fails to match germline, which may point to a read error. CDR3 protein: CASSLASAGGLHF. The CDR3 coding sequence is TGTGCCAGCAGCTTAGCGTCGGCAGGGGGTCTCCATTTT. This rearrangement joins TRBV11-2 to TRBJ1-3; 7 bases match TRBD1. The CDR3 loop spans 13 amino acids. Germline loops: CDR1 SGHAT, CDR2 FQNNGV. The whole variable domain, remainder taken from reference TRBV11-2 and TRBJ1-3, is EAGVAQSPRYKIIEKRQSVAFWCNPISGHATLYWYQQILGQGPKLLIQFQNNGVVDDSQLPKDRFSAERLKGVDSTLKIQPAKLEDSAVYLCASSLASAGGLHFGEGSWLTVV.

The CDR3 loop is CASSQAGNIGGYTF. The DNA of the CDR3 is TGCGCCAGCAGCCAAGCGGGGAACATCGGCGGCTACACCTTC. This chain uses TRBV4-1 with TRBJ1-2; no reliable D call. V was cut by 1 base and J by 8 bases, with 14 bases left in between. Germline V gene lookup returns CDR1 MGHRA and CDR2 YSYEKL. This CDR3 region has 14 residues.

The V and J genes are TRBV5-1 and TRBJ1-1; D might be TRBD1 (6 bases). V lost 3 bases, J lost 1 base, and 10 bases lay in between. The CDR3 length is 14 residues. The germline V gene has CDR1 SGHRS and CDR2 YFSETQ. The CDR3 loop reads CASSWETGNTEAFF. In DNA form, the CDR3 reads TGCGCCAGCAGCTGGGAGACAGGGAACACTGAAGCTTTCTTT.

This chain connects TRBV4-3 to TRBJ2-4, with TRBD1 identical over 7 bases. CDR3 length equals 16 residues. CDR1 and CDR2 from the germline V gene are LGHNA and YSLEER. V trimming: 0 bases; J trimming: 5 bases; junction bases outside the gene matches: 7. This CDR3 reads CASSQDPWTGQNIQYF. CDR3 DNA sequence: TGCGCCAGCAGCCAAGATCCCTGGACAGGACAAAACATTCAGTACTTC.

This chain connects TRBV9 to TRBJ1-1; a weak D match, TRBD1 (5 bases). The CDR3 extends over 15 amino acids. Per germline, CDR1 SGDLS and CDR2 YYNGEE. V lost 0 bases and J lost 5, with 14 bases in between. In nucleotides, the CDR3 is TGTGCCAGCAGCGTAGGAAGGGGTCGTGGGACTGAAGCTTTCTTT. It encodes CASSVGRGRGTEAFF. The full variable domain, in which reference TRBV9 and TRBJ1-1 provide the parts outside the CDR3, is DSGVTQTPKHLITATGQRVTLRCSPRSGDLSVYWYQQSLDQGLQFLIQYYNGEERAKGNILERFSAQQFPDLHSELNLSSLELGDSALYFCASSVGRGRGTEAFFGQGTRLTVV.